These T cell receptor beta chains were read from a single sample in a study of blood T cells in healthy people across ages. Via MiXCR, TCRdb re-called the 5' RACE reads, giving one row per CDR3 protein. The data contain 1.5 million to 2 million distinct CDR3 sequences, around half of them singletons. The sequenced material came from blood. The receptors were gathered from a middle-aged woman in good health. The CDR3 runs from the conserved cysteine through the conserved F or W. The order of the fields is D gene, J gene, clone size, V gene, CDR3 protein, CDR3 DNA. A D gene is named only where the DNA matches it firmly. The size of a clone is reported for some rows only, either as once, few or many, or as a class for expanded clones.

-	TRBJ2-4	few	TRBV6-6	CASSCPTGMKNIQYF	TGTGCCAGCAGTTGCCCAACAGGGATGAAAAACATTCAGTACTTC
TRBD2	TRBJ2-5	few	TRBV11-3	CASSIRLAGTQETQYF	TGTGCCAGCAGCATAAGACTAGCGGGGACACAAGAGACCCAGTACTTC
-	TRBJ2-3	-	TRBV4-3	CASSQREPDTQYF	TGCGCCAGCAGCCAACGAGAACCAGATACGCAGTATTTT
TRBD1	TRBJ2-1	-	TRBV7-2	CASSLVGTANNEQFF	TGTGCCAGCAGCTTAGTCGGGACAGCTAACAATGAGCAGTTCTTC
-	TRBJ1-2	-	TRBV12-3/TRBV12-4	CASSVVPNYGYTF	TGTGCCAGCAGTGTTGTACCTAACTATGGCTACACCTTC
-	TRBJ2-1	once	TRBV27	CASSPSERYNEQFF	TGTGCCAGCAGTCCTAGCGAGCGTTACAATGAGCAGTTCTTC
-	TRBJ1-5	-	TRBV20-1	CSAPARGSVQPQHF	TGCAGTGCTCCCGCCAGAGGTTCGGTTCAGCCCCAGCATTTT
-	TRBJ2-5	-	TRBV20-1	CSASSRYRETQYF	TGCAGTGCTAGTAGTCGGTACCGAGAGACCCAGTACTTC
-	TRBJ1-2	-	TRBV28	CASSWRPDGYTF	TGTGCCAGCAGCTGGCGACCAGATGGCTACACCTTC
TRBD2	TRBJ2-4	-	TRBV27	CASSPRSSGGLLAKNIQYF	TGTGCCAGCAGTCCGCGGTCTAGCGGGGGCCTCTTAGCCAAAAACATTCAGTACTTC
TRBD2	TRBJ2-1	-	TRBV20-1	CSARDLGGGPSYNEQFF	TGCAGTGCTAGAGATTTGGGCGGGGGGCCTTCCTACAATGAGCAGTTCTTC
TRBD1	TRBJ2-3	-	TRBV4-3	CASSQDGQGLTGQYF	TGCGCCAGCAGCCAAGATGGACAGGGTTTGACGGGGCAGTATTTT
-	TRBJ2-3	once	TRBV9	CASSVATGAGGSSTDTQYF	TGTGCCAGCAGCGTAGCTACTGGGGCTGGCGGGTCTAGCACAGATACGCAGTATTTT
-	TRBJ2-3	few	TRBV10-3	CAISEPGITKLTDTQYF	TGTGCCATCAGTGAGCCGGGCATCACTAAACTCACAGATACGCAGTATTTT
TRBD1	TRBJ2-1	-	TRBV27	CASRHLQGVAYNEQFF	TGTGCCAGCAGACACTTACAGGGGGTCGCCTACAATGAGCAGTTCTTC
-	TRBJ2-3	few	TRBV7-8	CASSPWPSTDTQYF	TGTGCCAGCAGCCCTTGGCCCTCCACAGATACGCAGTATTTT
-	TRBJ2-2	-	TRBV20-1	CSARTIVHKGGTGELFF	TGCAGTGCTAGAACGATAGTCCACAAAGGCGGCACCGGGGAGCTGTTTTTT
-	TRBJ2-3	-	TRBV3-1	CASSQDKGFTDTQYF	TGTGCCAGCAGCCAAGATAAGGGGTTCACAGATACGCAGTATTTT
-	TRBJ2-3	few	TRBV4-3	CASSQDFPSGSPTDTQYF	TGCGCCAGCAGCCAAGATTTCCCCTCGGGGTCCCCCACAGATACGCAGTATTTT
-	TRBJ1-2	-	TRBV6-5	CASSFAQGQWGYTF	TGTGCCAGCAGTTTCGCCCAGGGGCAATGGGGCTACACCTTC
TRBD1	TRBJ1-2	once	TRBV29-1	CSVRDRDYGCTF	TGCAGCGTTAGGGACAGAGACTATGGCTGCACCTTC
-	TRBJ2-1	-	TRBV4-3	CASSQDPNGIAGEQFF	TGCGCCAGCAGCCAAGATCCGAACGGGATAGCCGGTGAGCAGTTCTTC
-	TRBJ1-2	-	TRBV20-1	CSARDQAEDYGYTF	TGCAGTGCTAGAGATCAGGCGGAAGACTATGGCTACACCTTC
-	TRBJ2-3	-	TRBV7-2	CASSPSRGTDTQYF	TGTGCCAGCAGCCCGAGCAGGGGCACAGATACGCAGTATTTT
-	TRBJ2-7	few	TRBV6-5	CASSYSSSGTYEQYF	TGTGCCAGCAGTTACTCGAGTTCAGGTACCTACGAGCAGTACTTC
-	TRBJ1-2	-	TRBV6-2/TRBV6-3	CASIGRIPDYGYTF	TGTGCCAGCATTGGACGAATCCCGGACTATGGCTACACCTTC
-	TRBJ1-2	-	TRBV5-4	CASSTPSAAGYTF	TGTGCCAGCAGCACCCCGTCGGCGGCTGGCTACACCTTC
TRBD1	TRBJ2-1	-	TRBV2	CASRIWGTVDLNEQFF	TGTGCCAGCAGAATATGGGGGACAGTTGACTTGAATGAGCAGTTCTTC
-	TRBJ1-4	few	TRBV25-1	CASTHGEKLFF	TGTGCCAGCACCCATGGGGAAAAACTGTTTTTT
-	TRBJ1-2	-	TRBV3-1	CASSQDQQYGYTF	TGTGCCAGCAGCCAAGATCAACAGTATGGCTACACCTTC
-	TRBJ2-1	few	TRBV7-2	CASSRRRTASYNEQFF	TGTGCCAGCAGCCGCCGAAGGACTGCTTCCTACAATGAGCAGTTCTTC
-	TRBJ2-1	few	TRBV6-2/TRBV6-3	CASSYLSSYNNEQFF	TGTGCCAGCAGTTACCTCTCTTCTTACAACAATGAGCAGTTCTTC
-	TRBJ2-1	-	TRBV6-6	CASGVRGEQDEQFF	TGTGCCAGCGGCGTTAGGGGGGAGCAGGATGAGCAGTTCTTC
TRBD1	TRBJ2-3	-	TRBV12-3/TRBV12-4	CAGTDRDTDTQYF	TGTGCCGGTACAGACAGGGACACAGATACGCAGTATTTT
-	TRBJ1-1	-	TRBV4-1	CASRSNRDRVNTEAFF	TGCGCCAGCAGGTCAAACAGGGATCGGGTGAACACTGAAGCTTTCTTT
-	TRBJ2-3	few	TRBV29-1	CSAPPGPGGDTQYF	TGCAGCGCCCCGCCGGGGCCAGGTGGGGATACGCAGTATTTT
-	TRBJ1-1	-	TRBV5-4	CASRKRTANTEAFF	TGTGCCAGCAGGAAAAGAACAGCGAACACTGAAGCTTTCTTT
-	TRBJ2-5	-	TRBV2	CASSVARAWETQYF	TGTGCCAGCAGTGTGGCCAGGGCCTGGGAGACCCAGTACTTC
-	TRBJ2-5	-	TRBV12-3/TRBV12-4	CASSWGQGGQETQYF	TGTGCCAGCAGTTGGGGTCAGGGTGGGCAAGAGACCCAGTACTTC
-	TRBJ1-2	few	TRBV29-1	CSVQGGEFGYGYTF	TGCAGCGTTCAGGGAGGGGAGTTTGGCTATGGCTACACCTTC
TRBD2	TRBJ2-4	once	TRBV6-5	CASSFAGGPQNIQYF	TGTGCCAGCAGCTTTGCGGGGGGGCCACAAAACATTCAGTACTTC
-	TRBJ2-2	once	TRBV13	CASRYTGISGELFF	TGTGCCAGCAGGTACACAGGGATTTCCGGGGAGCTGTTTTTT
-	TRBJ2-1	-	TRBV29-1	CSVEAGGGIYNEQFF	TGCAGCGTTGAAGCAGGGGGAGGGATCTACAATGAGCAGTTCTTC
TRBD2	TRBJ2-1	-	TRBV12-3/TRBV12-4	CASSRTSGLSYNEQFF	TGTGCCAGCAGCCGGACTAGCGGGCTCTCCTACAATGAGCAGTTCTTC
-	TRBJ1-1	few	TRBV29-1	CSVVSLGTEAFF	TGCAGCGTTGTGTCCCTAGGGACTGAAGCTTTCTTT